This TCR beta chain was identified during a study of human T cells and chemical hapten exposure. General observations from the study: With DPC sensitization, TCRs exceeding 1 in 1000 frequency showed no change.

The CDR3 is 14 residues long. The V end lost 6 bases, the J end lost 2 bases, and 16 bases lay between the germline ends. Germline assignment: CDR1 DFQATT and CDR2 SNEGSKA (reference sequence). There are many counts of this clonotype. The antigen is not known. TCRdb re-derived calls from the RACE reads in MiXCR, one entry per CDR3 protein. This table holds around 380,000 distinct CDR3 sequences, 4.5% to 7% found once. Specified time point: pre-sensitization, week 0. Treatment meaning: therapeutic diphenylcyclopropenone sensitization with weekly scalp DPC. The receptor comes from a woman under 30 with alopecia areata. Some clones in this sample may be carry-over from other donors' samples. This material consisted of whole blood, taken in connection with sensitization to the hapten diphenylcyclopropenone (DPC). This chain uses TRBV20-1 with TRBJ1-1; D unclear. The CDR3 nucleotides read TGCAGTGCCAAAAAGGAAGGGTTAAACACTGAAGCTTTCTTT. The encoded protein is CSAKKEGLNTEAFF.